These 17 T cell receptor beta chains share one sample of origin, sequenced in a study of blood T cell repertoires in COVID-19 (dated by TCRdb to 2020 to 2021). Libraries were constructed by the immunoSEQ multiplex PCR assay. This immuneACCESS table, as held by TCRdb, lists in-frame sequences with V and J called but not all clones. Of the missing ones, under half trace to an unresolved V gene in checked studies; the others have no known cause. The sample table holds about 320,000 clones, of which roughly 87% were seen once. The ten largest clones add up to around 8.9% of the sample. Sequencing was done on a sample of PBMCs or T cells enriched from blood (not recorded which). These receptors were taken from a woman aged 18-30 years who had recovered from COVID-19.

V usage is TRBV7-8 and J usage is TRBJ1-2; D might be TRBD1 (6 bases). Germline CDR1 SGHVS, CDR2 FQNEAQ. The CDR3 loop spans 18 amino acids. V dropped 0 bases and J dropped 5 bases, with 22 bases sitting between them. Here the CDR3 reads CASSLAYIGARGGYGYTF. The CDR3 nucleotides are TGTGCCAGCAGCTTAGCCTATATCGGGGCCAGGGGTGGGTATGGCTACACCTTC. The variable domain in full, completed from reference TRBV7-8 and TRBJ1-2, reads GAGVSQSPRYKVAKRGQDVALRCDPISGHVSLFWYQQALGQGPEFLTYFQNEAQLDKSGLPSDRFFAERPEGSVSTLKIQRTQQEDSAVYLCASSLAYIGARGGYGYTFGSGTRLTVV.

The V and J genes are TRBV5-1 and TRBJ1-4, with 7 bases matching TRBD1. V was clipped by 4 bases and J by 3 bases; unmatched bases: 3. The length of the CDR3 is 14 residues. Germline-derived CDR1 and CDR2 are SGHRS and YFSETQ. The CDR3 bases are TGCGCCAGCAGCACAGGGGCAGCTAATGAAAAACTGTTTTTT. This encodes CASSTGAANEKLFF.

The gene calls are TRBV4-3 and TRBJ2-1; TRBD2 agrees at 10 bases. This CDR3 comprises 17 residues. Germline CDR1 reads LGHNA; CDR2 reads YSLEER. The V gene end was trimmed by 0 bases and the J gene end by 2 bases; junction bases not matched to a gene: 4. The DNA of the CDR3 is TGCGCCAGCAGCCAAGACCTTCTAGCGGGAGCCTACAATGAGCAGTTCTTC. Translation: CASSQDLLAGAYNEQFF.

V usage is TRBV9 and J usage is TRBJ1-6; TRBD1 is a possible D gene (6 bases). Germline CDR1 SGDLS, CDR2 YYNGEE. V was shortened by 0 bases and J by 10 bases, with 11 bases between the two germline ends. The CDR3 sequence is 14 residues long. The CDR3 loop reads CASSVGAGVSPLHF. The CDR3 coding sequence is TGTGCCAGCAGCGTAGGCGCAGGGGTCTCACCCCTCCACTTT.

This clone was recorded once. The chain combines TRBV7-2 with TRBJ2-2, with no clear D. The V and J ends lost 5 bases and 8 bases respectively, with 9 bases between them. Germline V CDR1 and CDR2: SGHTA, FQGNSA. The CDR3 is made up of 12 amino acids. The CDR3 DNA follows: TGTGCCAGCAGCACACGTATGGGGGAGCTGTTTTTT. Protein sequence: CASSTRMGELFF.

The chain employs TRBV5-4 and TRBJ1-4; D is undetermined. Trimming removed 4 bases at V and 3 bases at J, with 7 bases between. CDR1 is SGHNT and CDR2 is YYREEE in the germline V gene (reference sequence). CDR3 length: 13 amino acids. CDR3 loop: CASSEGSNEKLFF. CDR3 DNA sequence: TGTGCCAGCAGCGAGGGCTCTAATGAAAAACTGTTTTTT.

This chain connects TRBV5-6 to TRBJ2-3, with D unresolved. Looked up from germline, CDR1 is SGHDT and CDR2 is YYEEEE. V was clipped by 4 bases and J by 6 bases, with 9 bases between them. CDR3 length: 12 amino acids. The CDR3 DNA follows: TGTGCCAGCAGCGCCTACTCGGATACGCAGTATTTT. This gives the protein CASSAYSDTQYF.

V usage is TRBV19 and J usage is TRBJ2-1; 12 bases line up with TRBD2. V lost 4 bases and J lost 8; bases outside the gene matches: 18. Germline V gives CDR1 LNHDA, CDR2 SQIVND (reference sequence). The CDR3 is made up of 19 amino acids. The CDR3 sequence is CASSSWIAGTGLAGDEQFF. For the CDR3, the DNA is TGTGCCAGTAGTAGTTGGATTGCGGGCACGGGACTAGCGGGTGATGAGCAGTTCTTC.

This chain uses TRBV6-1 with TRBJ2-1; tentatively, D is TRBD1 (6 bases). Germline CDR1 is MNHNS and CDR2 is SASEGT. The CDR3 contains 17 residues. V lost 1 base, J lost 6 bases, and 19 bases lay in between. This CDR3 reads CASSEDGQGLVGNEQFF. For the CDR3, the DNA is TGTGCCAGCAGTGAAGATGGGCAGGGGTTAGTTGGCAATGAGCAGTTCTTC.

Written as DNA, the CDR3 is TGTGCCATCATGGGACAGGGGAGGACAGATACGCAGTATTTT. Translating it yields CAIMGQGRTDTQYF. This chain joins TRBV10-3 and TRBJ2-3; 10 bases are a match to TRBD1. From germline, CDR1 is ENHRY and CDR2 SYGVKD. The CDR3 spans 14 residues. The V segment lost 7 bases and the J segment 3 bases; nucleotides outside the gene matches: 4.

V gene TRBV15 combines with J gene TRBJ1-1; a possible D gene is TRBD1 (5 bases). The CDR3 consists of 14 residues. V was cut by 1 base and J by 3 bases, with 9 bases left in between. CDR1 is LNHNV and CDR2 is YYDKDF in the germline V gene (reference sequence). The CDR3 DNA sequence: TGTGCCACCAGCAGAGGCAGGGCGTACACTGAAGCTTTCTTT. The encoded protein is CATSRGRAYTEAFF.

The rearrangement uses TRBV9 and TRBJ2-1; D is unresolved. CDR3 size: 11 residues. The V end lost 2 bases, the J end lost 9 bases, and 6 bases lay between the germline ends. From germline, CDR1 is SGDLS and CDR2 YYNGEE. The CDR3 protein is CASSVNIEQFF. Written as DNA, the CDR3 is TGTGCCAGCAGCGTTAACATTGAGCAGTTCTTC.

This chain connects TRBV2 to TRBJ1-2; 7 bases agree with TRBD1. The CDR3 extends over 14 amino acids. V lost 6 bases, J lost 3 bases, and 7 bases stayed unmatched. In germline, CDR1 is SNHLY, CDR2 FYNNEI. The CDR3 DNA is TGTGCCAGCAGCTCGCGTCAGGGGGACTATGGCTACACCTTC. Translation: CASSSRQGDYGYTF.

The rearrangement uses TRBV18 and TRBJ2-7, with 10 bases lining up with TRBD1. V dropped 4 bases and J dropped 5; count of bases not matched to a gene: 2. There are 13 residues in the CDR3. Germline CDR1 KGHSH, CDR2 LQKENI. The CDR3 coding sequence is TGTGCCAGCTCACAAGGGACAGGGGACGAGCAGTACTTC. It encodes CASSQGTGDEQYF.

The rearrangement joins TRBV12-3 or TRBV12-4 to TRBJ1-4; the D is unclear. CDR3 length equals 11 residues. V was shortened by 3 bases and J by 12 bases, with 8 bases between the two germline ends. CDR3 residues: CASSFFEELFF. For the CDR3, the DNA is TGTGCCAGCAGTTTTTTTGAGGAACTGTTTTTT.

The rearrangement links TRBV18 to TRBJ1-2; the match to TRBD1 covers 7 bases. The J segment lost 8 bases and the V segment lost 3 bases, leaving 6 bases of the junction unmatched. Germline lookup yields CDR1 KGHSH and CDR2 LQKENI. This CDR3 comprises 13 residues. For the CDR3, the DNA is TGTGCCAGCTCACCTACAGACAGGGAGGGCTACACCTTC. Translated: CASSPTDREGYTF.

The V gene is TRBV3-1 (or the pseudogene TRBV3-2), the J gene TRBJ2-3; TRBD2 agrees at 7 bases. Germline values: CDR1 LGHDT, CDR2 YNNKEL (reference sequence). With V trimmed by 0 bases and J by 4 bases, 7 bases remained unmatched. CDR3 length: 16 amino acids. This CDR3 reads CASSQDRSGKPDTQYF. CDR3 nucleotide sequence: TGTGCCAGCAGCCAAGATAGGAGCGGGAAGCCAGATACGCAGTATTTT.